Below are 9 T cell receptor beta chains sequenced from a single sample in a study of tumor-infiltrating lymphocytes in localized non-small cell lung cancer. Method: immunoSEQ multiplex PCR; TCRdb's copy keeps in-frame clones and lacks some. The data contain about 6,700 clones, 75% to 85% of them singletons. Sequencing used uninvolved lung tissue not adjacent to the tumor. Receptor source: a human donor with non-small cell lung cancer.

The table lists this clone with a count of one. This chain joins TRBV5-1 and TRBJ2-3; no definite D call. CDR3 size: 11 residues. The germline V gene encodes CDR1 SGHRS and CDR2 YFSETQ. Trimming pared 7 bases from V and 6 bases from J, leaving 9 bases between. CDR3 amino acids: CASPVADTQYF. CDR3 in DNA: TGCGCCAGCCCCGTTGCCGATACGCAGTATTTT.

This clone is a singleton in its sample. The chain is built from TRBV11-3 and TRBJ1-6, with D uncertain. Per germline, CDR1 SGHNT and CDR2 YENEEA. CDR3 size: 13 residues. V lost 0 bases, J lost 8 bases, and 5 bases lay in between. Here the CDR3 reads CASSLDFYSPLHF. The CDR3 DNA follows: TGTGCCAGCAGCTTAGATTTTTATTCACCCCTCCACTTT.

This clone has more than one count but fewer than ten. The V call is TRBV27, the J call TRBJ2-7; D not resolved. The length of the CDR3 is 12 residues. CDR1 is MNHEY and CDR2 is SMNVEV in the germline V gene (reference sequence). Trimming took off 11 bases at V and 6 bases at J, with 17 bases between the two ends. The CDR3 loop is CAASKPLGEQYF. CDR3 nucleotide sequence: TGTGCCGCTTCAAAACCCTTAGGCGAGCAGTACTTC.

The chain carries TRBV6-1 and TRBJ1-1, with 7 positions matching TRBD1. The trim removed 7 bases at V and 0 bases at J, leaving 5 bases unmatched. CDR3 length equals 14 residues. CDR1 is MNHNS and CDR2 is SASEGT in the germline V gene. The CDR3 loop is CASTRTGLNTEAFF. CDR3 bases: TGTGCCAGCACCAGGACAGGTTTGAACACTGAAGCTTTCTTT.

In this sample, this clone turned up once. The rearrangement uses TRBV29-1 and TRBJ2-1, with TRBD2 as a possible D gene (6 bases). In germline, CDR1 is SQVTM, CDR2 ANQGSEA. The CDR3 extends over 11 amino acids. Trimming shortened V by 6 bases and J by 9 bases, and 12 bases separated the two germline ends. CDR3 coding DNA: TGCAGCGTCCGGAGGGCGGGTGAGCAGTTCTTC. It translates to CSVRRAGEQFF.

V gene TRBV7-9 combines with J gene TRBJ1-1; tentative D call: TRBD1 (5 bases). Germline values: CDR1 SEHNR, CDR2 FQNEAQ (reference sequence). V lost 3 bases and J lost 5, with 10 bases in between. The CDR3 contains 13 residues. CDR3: CASSFYGGTEAFF. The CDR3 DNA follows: TGTGCCAGCAGCTTTTATGGGGGTACTGAAGCTTTCTTT.

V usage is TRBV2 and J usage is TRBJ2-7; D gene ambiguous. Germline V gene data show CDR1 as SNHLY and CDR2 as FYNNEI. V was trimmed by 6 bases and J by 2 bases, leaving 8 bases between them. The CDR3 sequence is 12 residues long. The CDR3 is CASRMGTYEQYF. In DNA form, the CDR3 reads TGTGCCAGCAGAATGGGGACCTACGAGCAGTACTTC.

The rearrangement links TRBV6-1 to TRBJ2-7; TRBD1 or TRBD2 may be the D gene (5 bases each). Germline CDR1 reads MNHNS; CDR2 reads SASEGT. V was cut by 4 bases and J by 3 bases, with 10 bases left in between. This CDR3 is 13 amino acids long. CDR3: CASSAGTDYEQYF. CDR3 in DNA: TGTGCCAGCAGTGCGGGGACGGACTACGAGCAGTACTTC.

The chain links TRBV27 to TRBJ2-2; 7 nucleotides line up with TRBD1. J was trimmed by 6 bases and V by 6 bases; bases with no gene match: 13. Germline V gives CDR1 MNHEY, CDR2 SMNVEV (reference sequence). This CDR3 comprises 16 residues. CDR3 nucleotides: TGTGCCAGCAGCGCCCGGACAGGTTTTTTTGCCGGGGAGCTGTTTTTT. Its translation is CASSARTGFFAGELFF.